The TCR beta chain described here comes from a study of T-cell reconstitution after alpha-beta-depleted transplantation in children. Preparation of the TCRbeta library was carried out with unique molecular identifiers. TCRdb passed the PCR reads through MiXCR, listing each CDR3 protein once. The table shows over 85,000 distinct CDR3 sequences, with about 9.3% occurring only once. The CDR3 has 17 residues. Looked up from germline, CDR1 is SGHNT and CDR2 is YYREEE (reference sequence). V dropped 0 bases and J dropped 0; count of bases not matched to a gene: 4. The V and J genes are TRBV5-4 and TRBJ2-2; 8 nucleotides match TRBD2. This TCR was recovered from a human donor who donated a stem cell graft to a child with acute lymphoblastic leukemia. The specimen was PBMCs from the stem cell graft donor, collected from the stem cell graft. The CDR3 spells CASSLVPAGANTGELFF. The CDR3 nucleotides read TGTGCCAGCAGCTTGGTACCAGCGGGGGCGAACACCGGGGAGCTGTTTTTT. Full variable domain (rest looked up from reference TRBV5-4 and TRBJ2-2): ETGVTQSPTHLIKTRGQQVTLRCSSQSGHNTVSWYQQALGQGPQFIFQYYREEENGRGNFPPRFSGLQFPNYSSELNVNALELDDSALYLCASSLVPAGANTGELFFGEGSRLTVL.